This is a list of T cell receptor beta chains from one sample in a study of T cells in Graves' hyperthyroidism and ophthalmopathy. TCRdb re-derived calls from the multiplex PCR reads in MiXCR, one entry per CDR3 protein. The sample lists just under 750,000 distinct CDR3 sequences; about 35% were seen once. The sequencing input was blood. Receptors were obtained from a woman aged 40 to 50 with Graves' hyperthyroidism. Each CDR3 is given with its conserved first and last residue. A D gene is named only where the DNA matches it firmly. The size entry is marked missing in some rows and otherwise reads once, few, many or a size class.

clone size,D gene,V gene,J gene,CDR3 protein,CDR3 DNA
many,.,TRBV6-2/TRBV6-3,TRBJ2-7,CASSYSVNYEQYF,TGTGCCAGCAGTTACTCGGTGAACTACGAGCAGTACTTC
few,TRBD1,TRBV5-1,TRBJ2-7,CASSPRTGTFNGYEQYF,TGCGCCAGCAGCCCACGGACAGGGACGTTTAATGGCTACGAGCAGTACTTC
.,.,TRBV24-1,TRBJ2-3,CATSDSGTDTQYF,TGTGCCACCAGTGATAGTGGTACAGATACGCAGTATTTT
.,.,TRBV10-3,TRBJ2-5,CASTMGPIRETQYF,TGTGCCAGCACCATGGGCCCCATACGGGAGACCCAGTACTTC
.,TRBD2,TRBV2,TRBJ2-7,CASTTSGSYEQYF,TGTGCCAGCACCACTAGCGGGTCCTACGAGCAGTACTTC
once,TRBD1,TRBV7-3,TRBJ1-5,CARTGQGLNQPQHF,TGTGCCAGAACTGGACAGGGCCTGAATCAGCCCCAGCATTTT
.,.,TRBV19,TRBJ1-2,CASSVTGKGGYTF,TGTGCCAGTAGTGTTACAGGGAAGGGCGGCTACACCTTC
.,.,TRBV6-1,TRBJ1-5,CASSDNAGEGINQPQHF,TGTGCCAGCAGTGATAATGCGGGGGAGGGGATCAATCAGCCCCAGCATTTT
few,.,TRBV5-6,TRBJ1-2,CASSAGPAYYGYTF,TGTGCCAGCAGCGCGGGCCCAGCCTACTATGGCTACACCTTC
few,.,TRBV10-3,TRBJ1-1,CASSEWGYTEAFF,TGTGCCAGCAGTGAATGGGGGTACACTGAAGCTTTCTTT
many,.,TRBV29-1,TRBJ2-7,CSVTGSSYEQYF,TGCAGTGTCACCGGCAGCTCCTACGAGCAGTACTTC
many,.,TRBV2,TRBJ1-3,CASSGGRFGNTIYF,TGTGCCAGCAGTGGTGGCCGATTTGGAAACACCATATATTTT
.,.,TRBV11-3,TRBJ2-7,CASSLGGLPGQLCEQYF,TGTGCCAGCAGCTTGGGGGGGCTACCGGGACAGCTATGCGAGCAGTACTTC
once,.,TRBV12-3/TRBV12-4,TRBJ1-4,CTSSLGFTTNEKLFF,TGTACCAGCAGTTTAGGGTTTACAACTAATGAAAAACTGTTTTTT
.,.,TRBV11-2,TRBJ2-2,CATSGSRGLSTGELFF,TGTGCCACTTCAGGAAGTCGGGGGTTGAGCACCGGGGAGCTGTTTTTT
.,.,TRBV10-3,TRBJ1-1,CAIGTTGEAFF,TGTGCCATCGGAACAACGGGGGAAGCTTTCTTT
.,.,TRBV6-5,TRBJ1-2,CASSPQLANPYGYTF,TGTGCCAGCAGCCCCCAGCTCGCCAACCCCTATGGCTACACCTTC
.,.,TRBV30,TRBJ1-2,CAWGNRAGYTF,TGTGCCTGGGGCAACAGGGCTGGCTACACCTTC
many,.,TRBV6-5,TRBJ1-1,CASSYSISPGHTEAFF,TGTGCCAGCAGTTACTCGATCTCGCCAGGACACACTGAAGCTTTCTTT
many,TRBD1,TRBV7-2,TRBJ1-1,CASSSWTGRGTEAFF,TGTGCCAGCAGCTCCTGGACAGGGAGGGGGACTGAAGCTTTCTTT
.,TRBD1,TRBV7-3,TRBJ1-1,CASSSRPGQGEEAFF,TGTGCCAGCAGCTCCCGACCGGGACAGGGGGAAGAAGCTTTCTTT
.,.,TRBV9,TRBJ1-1,CASSVDPAMNTEAFF,TGTGCCAGCAGCGTAGACCCGGCGATGAACACTGAAGCTTTCTTT
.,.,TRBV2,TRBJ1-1,CASRSGTSGPEAFF,TGTGCCAGCAGATCCGGGACGTCGGGCCCTGAAGCTTTCTTT
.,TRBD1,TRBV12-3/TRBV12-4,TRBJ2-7,CASTRGTGVNEQYF,TGTGCCAGCACCCGGGGGACAGGGGTCAACGAGCAGTACTTC
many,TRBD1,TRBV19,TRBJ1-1,CASTTDRDTEAFF,TGTGCCAGTACCACGGACAGGGACACTGAAGCTTTCTTT
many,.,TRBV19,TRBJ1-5,CASSIVADQPQHF,TGTGCCAGTAGTATAGTAGCCGATCAGCCCCAGCATTTT
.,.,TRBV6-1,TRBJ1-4,CASSSLGGYIGF,TGTGCCAGCAGTTCGCTCGGGGGGTACATAGGGTTT
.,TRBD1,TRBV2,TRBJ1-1,CASIRTGGGTEAFF,TGTGCCAGCATACGGACAGGGGGAGGGACTGAAGCTTTCTTT
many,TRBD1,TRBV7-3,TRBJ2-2,CASSLQGPGLTGELFF,TGTGCCAGCAGCCTACAGGGGCCAGGCCTCACCGGGGAGCTGTTTTTT
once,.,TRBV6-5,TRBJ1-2,CASSPPPDRASGYTF,TGTGCCAGCAGTCCCCCCCCTGACAGAGCCTCTGGCTACACCTTC
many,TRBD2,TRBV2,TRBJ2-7,CASSLGLAGGPRLIEQYF,TGTGCCAGCAGCCTGGGGCTAGCGGGAGGGCCGCGGTTAATCGAGCAGTACTTC
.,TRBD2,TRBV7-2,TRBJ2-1,CASSSRYRLAGSGEQFF,TGTGCCAGCAGCTCACGATACCGACTAGCGGGGTCAGGTGAGCAGTTCTTC
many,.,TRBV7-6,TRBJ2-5,CASSLAYRRQETQYF,TGTGCCAGCAGCTTAGCTTACAGGCGACAAGAGACCCAGTACTTC
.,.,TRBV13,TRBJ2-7,CASSLCGGWSHEQYF,TGTGCCAGCAGCTTATGCGGAGGGTGGAGCCACGAGCAGTACTTC
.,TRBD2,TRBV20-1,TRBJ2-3,CSARGLAGADTQYF,TGCAGTGCTAGGGGACTAGCGGGCGCAGATACGCAGTATTTT
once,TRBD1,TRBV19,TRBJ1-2,CATLETGNYGYTF,TGTGCCACCCTCGAGACAGGGAACTATGGCTACACCTTC
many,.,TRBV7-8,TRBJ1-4,CASSFGDFSSTNEKLFF,TGTGCCAGCAGCTTCGGAGATTTCAGCTCAACTAATGAAAAACTGTTTTTT
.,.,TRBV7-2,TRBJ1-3,CASSVQGGYSGNTIYF,TGTGCCAGCAGCGTCCAGGGAGGGTACTCTGGAAACACCATATATTTT
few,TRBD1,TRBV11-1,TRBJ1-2,CASSPGTEPNYGYTF,TGTGCCAGCAGCCCGGGGACAGAACCTAACTATGGCTACACCTTC
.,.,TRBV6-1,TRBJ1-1,CASGGQENTEAFF,TGTGCCAGCGGGGGGCAGGAGAACACTGAAGCTTTCTTT
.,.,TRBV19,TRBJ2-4,CATTAQGRNIQYF,TGTGCCACGACGGCCCAGGGGAGGAACATTCAGTACTTC
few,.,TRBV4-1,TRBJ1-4,CASSPPALWPNEKLFF,TGCGCCAGCAGCCCCCCCGCGCTGTGGCCTAATGAAAAACTGTTTTTT
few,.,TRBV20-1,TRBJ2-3,CSARRAGPADTQYF,TGCAGTGCTAGAAGGGCAGGCCCGGCGGATACGCAGTATTTT
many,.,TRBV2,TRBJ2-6,CASEAGQGANVLTF,TGTGCCAGTGAGGCGGGACAGGGGGCCAACGTCCTGACTTTC
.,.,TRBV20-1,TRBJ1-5,CSARRASSFESNQPQHF,TGCAGTGCTAGACGGGCTTCTTCTTTTGAAAGCAATCAGCCCCAGCATTTT
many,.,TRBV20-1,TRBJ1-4,CSAEGTLGEKLFF,TGCAGTGCTGAAGGTACACTGGGTGAAAAACTGTTTTTT
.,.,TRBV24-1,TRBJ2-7,CATSGEGYEQYF,TGTGCCACCAGTGGGGAAGGGTACGAGCAGTACTTC
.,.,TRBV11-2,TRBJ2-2,CASSQETRDTGELFF,TGTGCCAGCAGCCAAGAAACGAGGGACACCGGGGAGCTGTTTTTT
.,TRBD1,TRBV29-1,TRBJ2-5,CSSPRGTETQYF,TGCAGCTCGCCCAGGGGGACGGAGACCCAGTACTTC